A selection of T cell receptor beta chains follows, all from one sample in a study of T cells in Graves' hyperthyroidism and ophthalmopathy. TCRdb re-called the multiplex PCR reads with MiXCR, one entry per CDR3 protein. Among about 300,000 distinct CDR3 sequences, 15% to 20% were seen once, and the ten largest hold approximately 37%. The sequenced material came from blood. Source of these receptors: a man aged 50-60 years with Graves' ophthalmopathy. Each CDR3 is given with its conserved first and last residue. Each record gives: D gene, clone size, J gene, V gene, CDR3 DNA, CDR3 protein. The D gene is left open where the match is weak. A clone size is listed for some rows: how often the clone was seen (once, few, many), or a class if it is expanded.

TRBD1	many	TRBJ2-1	TRBV12-3/TRBV12-4	TGTGCCAGCAGTTTACTCCGACAGGGGGGGAATGAGCAGTTCTTC	CASSLLRQGGNEQFF
-	few	TRBJ2-7	TRBV19	TGTGCCAGTAGTACCCCCGGCGAGCAGTACTTC	CASSTPGEQYF
TRBD2	many	TRBJ2-1	TRBV2	TGTGCCAGCAGTGAAGTCCTAACTAGCGGGAAAGGCAATGAGCAGTTCTTC	CASSEVLTSGKGNEQFF
TRBD1	few	TRBJ1-1	TRBV4-1	TGCGCCAGCAGCCAATCTACAGGGGCCGAAGCTTTCTTT	CASSQSTGAEAFF
-	-	TRBJ2-3	TRBV12-3/TRBV12-4	TGTGCCAGCAGGGTAGGACCAGATACGCAGTATTTT	CASRVGPDTQYF
-	-	TRBJ1-1	TRBV19	TGTGCCAGTAGTACCCTGGGAGTCACTGAAGCTTTCTTT	CASSTLGVTEAFF
TRBD2	-	TRBJ2-7	TRBV6-5	TGTGCCAGCAGTTACGCTAGCGGGAGTCGCGAGCAGTACTTC	CASSYASGSREQYF
-	few	TRBJ1-5	TRBV7-3	TGTGCCAGCAGCTTTTCGAAGGGGGAGGGATATAGCAATCAGCCCCAGCATTTT	CASSFSKGEGYSNQPQHF
TRBD1	-	TRBJ2-1	TRBV11-2	TGTGCCAGCAGCCCTGGGACAGGGTACAATGAGCAGTTCTTC	CASSPGTGYNEQFF
-	-	TRBJ1-5	TRBV3-1	TGTGCCAGCAGCCATGAGGTGGGTGATCAGCCCCAGCATTTT	CASSHEVGDQPQHF